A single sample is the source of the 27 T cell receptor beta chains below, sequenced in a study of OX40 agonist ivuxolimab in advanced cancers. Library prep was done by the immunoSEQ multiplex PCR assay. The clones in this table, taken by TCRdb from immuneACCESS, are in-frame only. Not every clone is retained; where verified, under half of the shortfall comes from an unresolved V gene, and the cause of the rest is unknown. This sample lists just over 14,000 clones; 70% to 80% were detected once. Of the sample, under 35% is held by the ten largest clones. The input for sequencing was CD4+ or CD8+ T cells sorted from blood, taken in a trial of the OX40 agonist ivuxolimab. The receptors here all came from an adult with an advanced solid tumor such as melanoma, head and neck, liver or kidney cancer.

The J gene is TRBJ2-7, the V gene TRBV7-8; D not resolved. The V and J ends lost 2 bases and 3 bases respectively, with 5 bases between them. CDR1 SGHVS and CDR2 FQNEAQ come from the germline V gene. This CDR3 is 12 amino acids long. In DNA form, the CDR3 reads TGTGCCAGCAGCTTATCTTTCTACGAGCAGTACTTC. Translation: CASSLSFYEQYF. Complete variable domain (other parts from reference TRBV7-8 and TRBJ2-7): GAGVSQSPRYKVAKRGQDVALRCDPISGHVSLFWYQQALGQGPEFLTYFQNEAQLDKSGLPSDRFFAERPEGSVSTLKIQRTQQEDSAVYLCASSLSFYEQYFGPGTRLTVT.

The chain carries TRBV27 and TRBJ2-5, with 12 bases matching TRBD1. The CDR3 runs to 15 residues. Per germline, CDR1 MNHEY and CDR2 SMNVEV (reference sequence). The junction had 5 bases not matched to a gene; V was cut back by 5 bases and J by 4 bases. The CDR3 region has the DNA TGTGCCAGCAGTCTCGGGACAGGGGGCAGAGAGACCCAGTACTTC. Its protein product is CASSLGTGGRETQYF.

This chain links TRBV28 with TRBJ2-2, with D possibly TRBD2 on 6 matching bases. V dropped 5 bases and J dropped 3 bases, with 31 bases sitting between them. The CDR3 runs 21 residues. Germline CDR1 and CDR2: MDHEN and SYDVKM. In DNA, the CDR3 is TGTGCCAGCAGTCCTTCGGTGAGAGGGAGGCGGAAGGTAGCGGACACCGGGGAGCTGTTTTTT. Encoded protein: CASSPSVRGRRKVADTGELFF.

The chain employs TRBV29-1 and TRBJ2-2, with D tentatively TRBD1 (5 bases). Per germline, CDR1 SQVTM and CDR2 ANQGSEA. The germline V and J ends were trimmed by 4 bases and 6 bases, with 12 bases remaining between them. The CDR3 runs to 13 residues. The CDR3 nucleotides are TGCAGCGTTGTCAGGATAGGGGCCGGGGAGCTGTTTTTT. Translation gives CSVVRIGAGELFF.

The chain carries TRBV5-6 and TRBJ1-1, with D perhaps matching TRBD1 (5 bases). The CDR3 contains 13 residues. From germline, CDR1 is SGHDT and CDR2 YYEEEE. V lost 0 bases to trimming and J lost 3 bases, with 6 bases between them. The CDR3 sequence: CASSLGQYTEAFF. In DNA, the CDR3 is TGTGCCAGCAGCTTGGGACAGTACACTGAAGCTTTCTTT.

CDR3 in amino acids: CASSLGQYTEAFF. The CDR3 coding sequence is TGTGCCAGCAGCTTGGGACAGTACACTGAAGCTTTCTTT. The chain couples TRBV5-8 to TRBJ1-1; weak D call: TRBD1 (5 bases). This CDR3 spans 13 amino acids. Deletions cut 0 bases from V and 3 bases from J, with 6 bases between. From germline, CDR1 is SGHTS and CDR2 YDEGEE.

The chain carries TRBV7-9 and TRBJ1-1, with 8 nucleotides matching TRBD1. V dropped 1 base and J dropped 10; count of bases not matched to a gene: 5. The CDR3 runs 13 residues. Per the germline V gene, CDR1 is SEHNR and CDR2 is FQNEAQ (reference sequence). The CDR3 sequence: CASSLGQGIGAFF. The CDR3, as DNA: TGTGCCAGCAGCTTAGGACAGGGGATTGGAGCTTTCTTT.

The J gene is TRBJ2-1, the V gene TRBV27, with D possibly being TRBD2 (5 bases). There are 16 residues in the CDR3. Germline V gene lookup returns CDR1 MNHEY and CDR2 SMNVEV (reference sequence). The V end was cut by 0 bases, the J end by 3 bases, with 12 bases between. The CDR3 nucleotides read TGTGCCAGCAGTTTATCGTGGGAGATCTACTACAATGAGCAGTTCTTC. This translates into CASSLSWEIYYNEQFF.

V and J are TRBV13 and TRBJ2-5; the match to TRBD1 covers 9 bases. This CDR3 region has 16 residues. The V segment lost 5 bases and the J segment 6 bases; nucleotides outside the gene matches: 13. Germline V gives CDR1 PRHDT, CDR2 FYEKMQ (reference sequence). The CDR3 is CASSLTGTGFMKTQYF. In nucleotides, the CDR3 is TGTGCCAGCAGCCTGACCGGGACAGGGTTCATGAAGACCCAGTACTTC.

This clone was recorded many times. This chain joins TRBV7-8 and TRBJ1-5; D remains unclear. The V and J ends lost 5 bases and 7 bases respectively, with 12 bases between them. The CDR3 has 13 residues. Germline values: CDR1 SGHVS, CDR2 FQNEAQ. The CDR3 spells CASSPEPGQPQHF. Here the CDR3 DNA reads TGTGCCAGCAGCCCAGAACCCGGGCAGCCCCAGCATTTT.

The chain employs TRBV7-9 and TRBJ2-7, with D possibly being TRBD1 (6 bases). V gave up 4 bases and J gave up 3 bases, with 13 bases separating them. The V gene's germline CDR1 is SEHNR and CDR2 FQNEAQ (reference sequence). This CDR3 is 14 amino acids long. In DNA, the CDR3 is TGTGCCAGCAGCTCTTGGGACATAAACTACGAGCAGTACTTC. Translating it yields CASSSWDINYEQYF.

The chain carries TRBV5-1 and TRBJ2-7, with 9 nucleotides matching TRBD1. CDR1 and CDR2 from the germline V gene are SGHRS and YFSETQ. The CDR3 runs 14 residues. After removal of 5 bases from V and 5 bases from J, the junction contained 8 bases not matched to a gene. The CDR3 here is CASSQGTGRDEQYF. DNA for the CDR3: TGCGCCAGCAGTCAAGGGACAGGGAGGGACGAGCAGTACTTC.

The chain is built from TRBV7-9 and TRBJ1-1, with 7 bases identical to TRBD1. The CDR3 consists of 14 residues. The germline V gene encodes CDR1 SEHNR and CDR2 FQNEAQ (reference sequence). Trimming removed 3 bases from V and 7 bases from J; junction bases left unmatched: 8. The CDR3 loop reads CASSFGTENYEAFF. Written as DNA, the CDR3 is TGTGCCAGCAGCTTTGGGACAGAAAACTATGAAGCTTTCTTT.

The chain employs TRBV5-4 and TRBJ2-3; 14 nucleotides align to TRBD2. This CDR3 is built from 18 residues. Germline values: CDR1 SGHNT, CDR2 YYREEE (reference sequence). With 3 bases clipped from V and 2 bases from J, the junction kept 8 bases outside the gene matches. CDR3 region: CASSSRTSGRTITDTQYF. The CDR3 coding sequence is TGTGCCAGCAGCTCTCGGACTAGCGGGAGGACCATCACAGATACGCAGTATTTT. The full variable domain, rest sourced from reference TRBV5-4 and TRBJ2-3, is ETGVTQSPTHLIKTRGQQVTLRCSSQSGHNTVSWYQQALGQGPQFIFQYYREEENGRGNFPPRFSGLQFPNYSSELNVNALELDDSALYLCASSSRTSGRTITDTQYFGPGTRLTVL.

In DNA form, the CDR3 reads TGTGCCAGCAGTTTTAGCGGGAGTGCCGAGCAGTACTTC. Protein sequence: CASSFSGSAEQYF. The chain has TRBV28 and TRBJ2-7; 9 bases map to TRBD2. The J segment lost 6 bases and the V segment lost 3 bases, leaving 3 bases of the junction unmatched. Germline V CDR1 and CDR2: MDHEN, SYDVKM. The CDR3 contains 13 residues. The full variable domain, completed using reference TRBV28 and TRBJ2-7, is DVKVTQSSRYLVKRTGEKVFLECVQDMDHENMFWYRQDPGLGLRLIYFSYDVKMKEKGDIPEGYSVSREKKERFSLILESASTNQTSMYLCASSFSGSAEQYFGPGTRLTVT.

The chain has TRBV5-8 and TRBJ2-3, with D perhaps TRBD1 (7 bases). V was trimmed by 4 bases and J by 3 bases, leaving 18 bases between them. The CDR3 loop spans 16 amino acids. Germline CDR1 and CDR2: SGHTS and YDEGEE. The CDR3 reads CASSLRGGGLTDTQYF. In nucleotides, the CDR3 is TGTGCCAGCAGCCTACGTGGAGGGGGCTTGACAGATACGCAGTATTTT.

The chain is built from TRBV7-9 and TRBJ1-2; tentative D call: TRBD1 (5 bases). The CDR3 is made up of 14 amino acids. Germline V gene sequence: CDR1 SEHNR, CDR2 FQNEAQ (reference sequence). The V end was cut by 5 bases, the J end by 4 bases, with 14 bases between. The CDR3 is CASSHGAGTYGYTF. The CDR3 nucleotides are TGTGCCAGCAGCCATGGGGCCGGGACCTATGGCTACACCTTC.

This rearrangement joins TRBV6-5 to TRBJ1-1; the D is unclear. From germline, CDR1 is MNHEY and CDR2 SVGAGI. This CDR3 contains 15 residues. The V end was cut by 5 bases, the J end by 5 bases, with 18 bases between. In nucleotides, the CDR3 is TGTGCCAGCAGTCCTCCGGGATTGGGATGGACTGAAGCTTTCTTT. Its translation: CASSPPGLGWTEAFF.

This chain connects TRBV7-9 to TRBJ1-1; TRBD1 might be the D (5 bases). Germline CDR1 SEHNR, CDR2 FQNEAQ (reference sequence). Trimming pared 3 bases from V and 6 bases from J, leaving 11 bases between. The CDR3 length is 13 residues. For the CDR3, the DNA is TGTGCCAGCAGCTTGGCAGGGCACTCTGAAGCTTTCTTT. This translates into CASSLAGHSEAFF.

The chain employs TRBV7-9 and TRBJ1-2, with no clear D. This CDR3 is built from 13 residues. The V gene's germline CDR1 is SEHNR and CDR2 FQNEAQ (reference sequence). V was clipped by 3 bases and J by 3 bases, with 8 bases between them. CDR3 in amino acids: CASSFESYYGYTF. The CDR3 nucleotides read TGTGCCAGCAGCTTTGAGTCCTACTATGGCTACACCTTC.

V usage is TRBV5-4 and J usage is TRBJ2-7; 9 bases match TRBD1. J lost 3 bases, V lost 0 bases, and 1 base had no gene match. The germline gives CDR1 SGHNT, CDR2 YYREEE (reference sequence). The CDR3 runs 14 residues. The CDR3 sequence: CASSLDRGLYEQYF. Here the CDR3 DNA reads TGTGCCAGCAGCTTGGACAGGGGGCTCTACGAGCAGTACTTC.

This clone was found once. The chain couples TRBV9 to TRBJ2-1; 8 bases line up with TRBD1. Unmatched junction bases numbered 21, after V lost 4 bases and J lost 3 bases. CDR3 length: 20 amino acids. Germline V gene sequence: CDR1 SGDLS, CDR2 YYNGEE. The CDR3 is CASSSRTGIGGGPNYNEQFF. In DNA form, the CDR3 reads TGTGCCAGCAGCTCTCGGACAGGGATCGGAGGGGGCCCGAACTACAATGAGCAGTTCTTC. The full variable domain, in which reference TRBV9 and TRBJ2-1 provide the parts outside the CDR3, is DSGVTQTPKHLITATGQRVTLRCSPRSGDLSVYWYQQSLDQGLQFLIQYYNGEERAKGNILERFSAQQFPDLHSELNLSSLELGDSALYFCASSSRTGIGGGPNYNEQFFGPGTRLTVL.

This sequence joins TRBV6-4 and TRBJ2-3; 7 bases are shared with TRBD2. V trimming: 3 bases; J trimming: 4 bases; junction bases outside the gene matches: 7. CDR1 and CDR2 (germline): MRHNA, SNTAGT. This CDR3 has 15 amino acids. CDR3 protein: CASSESGTSADTQYF. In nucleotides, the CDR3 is TGTGCCAGCAGTGAGAGCGGGACCTCCGCAGATACGCAGTATTTT.

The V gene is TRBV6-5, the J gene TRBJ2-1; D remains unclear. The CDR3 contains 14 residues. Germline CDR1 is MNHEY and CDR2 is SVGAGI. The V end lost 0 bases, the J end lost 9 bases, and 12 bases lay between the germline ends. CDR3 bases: TGTGCCAGCAGTTACTCAGACTCCCCTGGTGAGCAGTTCTTC. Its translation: CASSYSDSPGEQFF.

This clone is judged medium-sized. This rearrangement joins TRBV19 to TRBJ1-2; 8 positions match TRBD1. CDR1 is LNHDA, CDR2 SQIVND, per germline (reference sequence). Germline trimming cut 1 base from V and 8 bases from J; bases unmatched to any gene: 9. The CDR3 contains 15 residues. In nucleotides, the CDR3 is TGTGCCAGTAGTATAGGGGGGCAGGGGGCGGGCGGCTACACCTTC. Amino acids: CASSIGGQGAGGYTF.

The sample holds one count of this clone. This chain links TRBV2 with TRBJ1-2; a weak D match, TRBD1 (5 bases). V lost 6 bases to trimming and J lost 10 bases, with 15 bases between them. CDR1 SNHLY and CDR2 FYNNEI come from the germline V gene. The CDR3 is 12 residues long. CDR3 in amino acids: CASSLAGIDYTF. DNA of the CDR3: TGTGCCAGCAGCTTAGCAGGGATTGACTACACCTTC. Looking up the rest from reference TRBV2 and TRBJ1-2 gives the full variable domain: EPEVTQTPSHQVTQMGQEVILRCVPISNHLYFYWYRQILGQKVEFLVSFYNNEISEKSEIFDDQFSVERPDGSNFTLKIRSTKLEDSAMYFCASSLAGIDYTFGSGTRLTVV.

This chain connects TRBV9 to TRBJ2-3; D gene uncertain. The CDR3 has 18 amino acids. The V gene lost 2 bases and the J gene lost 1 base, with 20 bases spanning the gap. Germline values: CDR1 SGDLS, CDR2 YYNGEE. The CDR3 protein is CASSVEWYGGTRTDTQYF. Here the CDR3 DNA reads TGTGCCAGCAGCGTTGAGTGGTACGGTGGAACTCGCACAGATACGCAGTATTTT. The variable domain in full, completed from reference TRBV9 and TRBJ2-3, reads DSGVTQTPKHLITATGQRVTLRCSPRSGDLSVYWYQQSLDQGLQFLIQYYNGEERAKGNILERFSAQQFPDLHSELNLSSLELGDSALYFCASSVEWYGGTRTDTQYFGPGTRLTVL.